A selection of T cell receptor beta chains follows, all from one sample in a study of cytomegalovirus exposure and HLA in healthy donors. The data were produced by immunoSEQ multiplex PCR, yet TCRdb's version contains in-frame clones alone and is incomplete. The table has about 150,000 clones, approximately 80% seen once. The sequenced sample consisted of PBMCs. The receptors stem from a man aged 25 to 40 in good health and CMV-seropositive. Each CDR3 is given with its conserved first and last residue. The order of the fields is V gene, clone size, D gene, J gene, CDR3 protein. D genes are given only for firm matches. Where a row states a size, it is once, few, many or the class of an expanded clone; other rows omit it.

V: TRBV9
size: -
D: TRBD1
J: TRBJ1-2
CDR3: CASSLTGGGYTF

V: TRBV14
size: few
D: TRBD1
J: TRBJ2-1
CDR3: CASSKQGARVVASYNEQFF

V: TRBV9
size: -
D: -
J: TRBJ2-1
CDR3: CASSVVGSSYNEQFF

V: TRBV20-1
size: -
D: -
J: TRBJ2-7
CDR3: CSARGDLEQYF

V: TRBV7-9
size: -
D: TRBD1
J: TRBJ2-7
CDR3: CASSPDRAGYEQYF

V: TRBV15
size: -
D: -
J: TRBJ1-2
CDR3: CATSSGSCIYTF

V: TRBV4-2
size: -
D: TRBD1
J: TRBJ1-1
CDR3: CASSPRTGGKNTEAFF

V: TRBV27
size: few
D: -
J: TRBJ2-2
CDR3: CASSFQGGGGELFF

V: TRBV10-3
size: -
D: -
J: TRBJ1-5
CDR3: CATTVGLAQPQHF

V: TRBV12-5
size: -
D: TRBD2
J: TRBJ2-3
CDR3: CASGRLAGWNDTQYF

V: TRBV27
size: few
D: TRBD2
J: -
CDR3: CASSSGTSGYEQYF

V: TRBV4-2
size: -
D: -
J: TRBJ1-3
CDR3: CASSQDPSSGNTIYF

V: TRBV6-6
size: -
D: -
J: TRBJ2-1
CDR3: CASSYWRERGNEQFF

V: TRBV4-2
size: -
D: -
J: TRBJ2-5
CDR3: CASSQAPGETQYF

V: TRBV6-4
size: -
D: -
J: TRBJ2-2
CDR3: CASSDLAAGELFF